This entry lists 29 T cell receptor beta chains sequenced from one sample in a study of cytomegalovirus exposure and HLA in healthy donors. The primer mix had 60 Vbeta and 13 Jbeta primers. TCRdb's table, derived via immunoSEQ multiplex PCR, lists solely in-frame clones and lacks some. Among more than 90,000 clones, under 80% were seen once, and the ten largest hold 4.1%. The sample taken for sequencing was PBMCs. The source is a middle-aged man in good health and CMV-seronegative.

V usage is TRBV2 and J usage is TRBJ1-1; no firm D call. The V end lost 8 bases, the J end lost 1 base, and 11 bases lay between the germline ends. This CDR3 spans 13 amino acids. Germline CDR1 SNHLY, CDR2 FYNNEI. The CDR3 loop is CASVRTENTEAFF. DNA of the CDR3: TGTGCCAGCGTTAGAACAGAGAACACTGAAGCTTTCTTT.

This clone was detected once. The chain employs TRBV20-1 and TRBJ2-1; the D is unclear. CDR3 length: 10 residues. The V end was cut by 5 bases, the J end by 5 bases, with 4 bases between. Germline V lookup: CDR1 DFQATT, CDR2 SNEGSKA (reference sequence). CDR3 nucleotide sequence: TGCAGTGCTTCGGACAATGAGCAGTTCTTC. It codes for CSASDNEQFF.

This chain uses TRBV7-2 with TRBJ1-1; D might be TRBD1 (6 bases). This CDR3 comprises 16 residues. Trimming took 5 bases from V and 1 from J, leaving 17 bases between them. The germline CDR1 and CDR2 sequences are SGHTA and FQGNSA. CDR3 amino acids: CASSPRGQGGNTEAFF. CDR3 bases: TGTGCCAGCAGCCCGCGAGGGCAAGGGGGGAACACTGAAGCTTTCTTT.

V is TRBV14 and J is TRBJ2-7; D ambiguous. CDR1 and CDR2 from the germline V gene are SGHDN and FVKESK. CDR3 length: 13 amino acids. Trimming took 4 bases from V and 3 from J, leaving 10 bases between them. As DNA, the CDR3 is TGTGCCAGCAGCCGGGCAGGCTTCTACGAGCAGTACGTC. It codes for CASSRAGFYEQYV.

The V and J genes are TRBV30 and TRBJ1-1, with a weak D call TRBD1 (6 bases). Trimming stripped 4 bases from V and 4 bases from J, with 13 bases between. Germline CDR1 is GTSNPN and CDR2 is SVGIG (reference sequence). The CDR3 is made up of 13 amino acids. For the CDR3, the DNA is TGTGCCTGGATTTTGAGACAGGTCACTGAAGCTTTCTTT. This gives the protein CAWILRQVTEAFF.

The CDR3 spells CTSPDRGRV. The CDR3 DNA follows: TGCACCAGCCCGGACAGGGGCCGCGTC. The chain has TRBV1 and TRBJ2-7; TRBD1 is the table's D call, not checked against the DNA. TRBV1 is a documented pseudogene. The CDR3 is 9 residues long.

This chain joins TRBV19 and TRBJ2-7; D possibly corresponds to TRBD1 (5 bases). V dropped 6 bases and J dropped 3 bases, with 12 bases sitting between them. The germline CDR1 and CDR2 sequences are LNHDA and SQIVND (reference sequence). The CDR3 totals 13 residues. The CDR3 region has the DNA TGTGCCAGTAGCCCACTGACAGACTACGAGCAGTACTTC. Its protein is CASSPLTDYEQYF.

This clone appeared a single time. CDR3 region: CASSLALRHGTQYF. The CDR3 DNA sequence: TGTGCCAGCAGCTTGGCCTTAAGACACGGGACCCAGTACTTC. The rearrangement uses TRBV5-6 and TRBJ2-5, with D uncertain. Per the germline V gene, CDR1 is SGHDT and CDR2 is YYEEEE. V lost 0 bases and J lost 7, with 13 bases in between. CDR3 length: 14 amino acids.

The chain couples TRBV2 to TRBJ1-1; D is undetermined. The V and J ends lost 4 bases and 4 bases respectively, with 16 bases between them. This CDR3 has 15 amino acids. The V gene's germline CDR1 is SNHLY and CDR2 FYNNEI. CDR3 DNA: TGTGCCAGCAGTGTTGAGTCGGGGAAGGGCACTGAAGCTTTCTTT. Amino acids: CASSVESGKGTEAFF.

To note about this clone: One end of the junction fails to match germline, which may point to a read error. In DNA form, the CDR3 reads TGTGCCAGCAGTGAAGGTTTCCGGGACACGGACTTT. It is translated as CASSEGFRDTDF. The chain carries TRBV6-5 and TRBJ1-1; D might be TRBD1 (6 bases). CDR3 length equals 12 residues. Germline V gene sequence: CDR1 MNHEY, CDR2 SVGAGI.

The chain links TRBV12-5 to TRBJ2-1; 8 positions agree with TRBD2. CDR3 length: 16 amino acids. CDR1 is LGHNT and CDR2 is FRNRAP in the germline V gene. V shed 3 bases, J shed 8 bases, and the junction held 12 bases outside the gene matches. CDR3 DNA sequence: TGTGCTAGTGGTTTTGGCCCCGGGGGGGCCAGCGATGAGCAGTTCTTC. Translated, it gives CASGFGPGGASDEQFF. Full variable domain (rest looked up from reference TRBV12-5 and TRBJ2-1): DARVTQTPRHKVTEMGQEVTMRCQPILGHNTVFWYRQTMMQGLELLAYFRNRAPLDDSGMPKDRFSAEMPDATLATLKIQPSEPRDSAVYFCASGFGPGGASDEQFFGPGTRLTVL.

This chain connects TRBV4-2 to TRBJ1-4; 8 bases are a match to TRBD1. V was pared by 1 base and J by 8 bases, with 6 bases of the junction left unmatched. This CDR3 has 15 residues. CDR1 is LGHNA and CDR2 is YNFKEQ in the germline V gene. The CDR3 DNA follows: TGTGCCAGCAGCCAAGTGGACAGGGAGAGGGAAAAACTGTTTTTT. It encodes CASSQVDREREKLFF.

The genes are TRBV7-2 and TRBJ1-1; a weak D match, TRBD1 (6 bases). The V and J ends lost 2 bases and 1 base respectively, with 8 bases between them. The CDR3 is 14 residues long. The germline CDR1 and CDR2 sequences are SGHTA and FQGNSA. CDR3 sequence reads: CASSLRGRNTEAFF. The DNA of the CDR3 is TGTGCCAGCAGCTTAAGGGGGAGGAACACTGAAGCTTTCTTT.

In this sample, this clone turned up a few times. The CDR3 loop reads CASRGMQGGASPLHF. The CDR3 DNA reads as TGTGCCAGTAGGGGAATGCAGGGCGGTGCTTCACCCCTCCACTTT. The chain has TRBV19 and TRBJ1-6; D may be TRBD1 (5 bases). The ends were cut back, 6 bases at V and 9 bases at J, with 18 bases in the middle. The CDR3 loop spans 15 amino acids. Germline values: CDR1 LNHDA, CDR2 SQIVND (reference sequence).

The chain has TRBV15 and TRBJ2-7; 11 positions agree with TRBD2. With 6 bases clipped from V and 12 bases from J, the junction kept 7 bases outside the gene matches. Germline CDR1 and CDR2: LNHNV and YYDKDF (reference sequence). The CDR3 spans 12 residues. The CDR3 here is CATSHSGGALYV. The DNA of the CDR3 is TGTGCCACCAGTCATAGCGGGGGGGCTCTGTACGTC.

The chain combines TRBV10-2 with TRBJ1-5; no definite D call. This CDR3 region has 15 residues. Germline V gene lookup returns CDR1 WSHSY and CDR2 SAAADI. The V end was cut by 4 bases, the J end by 6 bases, with 16 bases between. CDR3 amino acids: CASSAAKPGVQPQHF. The CDR3, as DNA: TGCGCCAGCAGTGCTGCAAAACCGGGAGTTCAGCCCCAGCATTTT.

V and J are TRBV19 and TRBJ2-5; 8 nucleotides line up with TRBD1. V gave up 4 bases and J gave up 1 base; unmatched junction bases: 8. The CDR3 is made up of 16 amino acids. From germline, CDR1 is LNHDA and CDR2 SQIVND (reference sequence). The DNA of the CDR3 is TGTGCCAGTAGTACGACAGGGGTCTCGATCCAAGAGACCCAGTACTTC. Translated: CASSTTGVSIQETQYF. Using reference TRBV19 and TRBJ2-5 for the parts outside the CDR3, the full variable domain is DGGITQSPKYLFRKEGQNVTLSCEQNLNHDAMYWYRQDPGQGLRLIYYSQIVNDFQKGDIAEGYSVSREKKESFPLTVTSAQKNPTAFYLCASSTTGVSIQETQYFGPGTRLLVL.

V gene TRBV19 combines with J gene TRBJ1-2, with TRBD1 identical over 10 bases. J lost 2 bases, V lost 8 bases, and 11 bases had no gene match. The CDR3 has 16 residues. Germline CDR1 reads LNHDA; CDR2 reads SQIVND (reference sequence). CDR3 loop: CASRRRDRGPNYGYTF. The CDR3 DNA is TGTGCCAGTCGCCGTCGGGACAGGGGACCGAACTATGGCTACACCTTC.

This clone has just one count. The V and J genes are TRBV7-8 and TRBJ2-5; 9 nucleotides align to TRBD2. V gave up 5 bases and J gave up 4 bases; unmatched junction bases: 17. Germline-derived CDR1 and CDR2 are SGHVS and FQNEAQ. The CDR3 totals 18 residues. Here the CDR3 reads CASSLPPRTAGGLETQYF. The DNA for the CDR3 is TGTGCCAGCAGCCTCCCCCCGCGAACGGCGGGGGGGCTAGAGACCCAGTACTTC. Complete variable domain (other parts from reference TRBV7-8 and TRBJ2-5): GAGVSQSPRYKVAKRGQDVALRCDPISGHVSLFWYQQALGQGPEFLTYFQNEAQLDKSGLPSDRFFAERPEGSVSTLKIQRTQQEDSAVYLCASSLPPRTAGGLETQYFGPGTRLLVL.

The gene calls are TRBV4-1 and TRBJ1-5, with 8 nucleotides matching TRBD1. Germline CDR1 reads MGHRA; CDR2 reads YSYEKL. The CDR3 spans 15 residues. V lost 4 bases, J lost 7 bases, and 9 bases stayed unmatched. CDR3 in amino acids: CASSRLTGAGQPQHF. For the CDR3, the DNA is TGCGCCAGCAGCCGCCTGACAGGGGCTGGCCAGCCCCAGCATTTT.

This clone was seen only a few times. V gene TRBV19 combines with J gene TRBJ2-1; D remains unclear. Germline CDR1 is LNHDA and CDR2 is SQIVND (reference sequence). The CDR3 consists of 14 residues. Between the trimmed V and J ends, which lost 7 bases and 0 bases, there was a span of 10 bases. CDR3 coding DNA: TGTGCCAGTAAGGTCTCTAGCTCCTACAATGAGCAGTTCTTC. Encoded protein: CASKVSSSYNEQFF.

The V gene is TRBV6-6, the J gene TRBJ1-2, with D possibly TRBD1 on 5 matching bases. Germline values: CDR1 MNHNY, CDR2 SVGAGI (reference sequence). The V end was cut by 2 bases, the J end by 3 bases, with 7 bases between. The CDR3 runs 13 residues. The CDR3 DNA sequence: TGTGCCAGCAGTTACGTAGGGGACTATGGCTACACCTTC. This gives the protein CASSYVGDYGYTF.

V and J are TRBV18 and TRBJ1-4; maybe TRBD1 (6 bases). Germline CDR1 reads KGHSH; CDR2 reads LQKENI. This CDR3 comprises 16 residues. V was clipped by 3 bases and J by 0 bases, with 11 bases between them. The CDR3 coding sequence is TGTGCCAGCTCACCCGGGACACTTGCAACTAATGAAAAACTGTTTTTT. It is translated as CASSPGTLATNEKLFF.

The chain uses TRBV30 and TRBJ2-7; D is unresolved. CDR1 GTSNPN and CDR2 SVGIG come from the germline V gene (reference sequence). The CDR3 spans 13 residues. The germline V and J ends were trimmed by 4 bases and 0 bases, with 10 bases remaining between them. CDR3 region: CAWTDYSSYEQYF. The CDR3 DNA reads as TGTGCCTGGACAGATTACAGCTCCTACGAGCAGTACTTC.

The V call is TRBV5-4, the J call TRBJ1-2; 9 nucleotides match TRBD1. Germline V gene lookup returns CDR1 SGHNT and CDR2 YYREEE (reference sequence). The CDR3 is made up of 16 amino acids. With 4 bases clipped from V and 0 bases from J, the junction kept 7 bases outside the gene matches. As DNA, the CDR3 is TGTGCCAGCAGCCAAGACAGGGGGTTGACTAACTATGGCTACACCTTC. Translated, it gives CASSQDRGLTNYGYTF.

The sample holds one count of this clone. The chain has TRBV11-3 and TRBJ1-5, with D uncertain. Per germline, CDR1 SGHNT and CDR2 YENEEA. The CDR3 has 12 residues. The V gene lost 11 bases and the J gene lost 0 bases, with 8 bases spanning the gap. For the CDR3, the DNA is TGTGCCCGTGCGGTTAGCAATCAGCCCCAGCATTTT. Its protein is CARAVSNQPQHF. Using reference TRBV11-3 and TRBJ1-5 for the parts outside the CDR3, the full variable domain is EAGVVQSPRYKIIEKKQPVAFWCNPISGHNTLYWYLQNLGQGPELLIRYENEEAVDDSQLPKDRFSAERLKGVDSTLKIQPAELGDSAVYLCARAVSNQPQHFGDGTRLSIL.

The rearrangement joins TRBV18 to TRBJ1-4, with D possibly being TRBD1 (5 bases). The CDR3 covers 14 residues. Trimming took off 0 bases at V and 7 bases at J, with 9 bases between the two ends. Germline-derived CDR1 and CDR2 are KGHSH and LQKENI. In nucleotides, the CDR3 is TGTGCCAGCTCACCACCCCAGGGTACTGAAAAACTGTTTTTT. Its protein product is CASSPPQGTEKLFF.

Concerning this clone itself: The germline gene is not matched at one end of the junction; a read error may be the cause. V is TRBV7-9 and J is TRBJ1-1; perhaps TRBD1 as D (6 bases). This CDR3 has 14 residues. The germline gives CDR1 SEHNR, CDR2 FQNEAQ (reference sequence). The CDR3 DNA follows: TGTTCCAGCAGCTTATCTACAGGGAGCACTGAAGCTTTCTTT. This encodes CSSSLSTGSTEAFF.

The rearrangement joins TRBV19 to TRBJ2-5; 9 bases line up with TRBD2. V dropped 5 bases and J dropped 4; count of bases not matched to a gene: 11. Germline V lookup: CDR1 LNHDA, CDR2 SQIVND (reference sequence). This CDR3 is built from 16 residues. Written as DNA, the CDR3 is TGTGCCAGTAGTGTCGGCGGGGGGGTTTTTATAGAGACCCAGTACTTC. This translates into CASSVGGGVFIETQYF. Supplemented by reference TRBV19 and TRBJ2-5, the full variable domain reads DGGITQSPKYLFRKEGQNVTLSCEQNLNHDAMYWYRQDPGQGLRLIYYSQIVNDFQKGDIAEGYSVSREKKESFPLTVTSAQKNPTAFYLCASSVGGGVFIETQYFGPGTRLLVL.